The TCR beta chain under discussion was sequenced for a study of T cell responses to AZD1222 COVID-19 vaccine. Study-level background: Second-dose groups at about 4 or about 12 weeks were pooled. Study-level findings and limits: Repertoire samples came only from after the peak T cell response. Seropositive AZD1222 recipients at baseline numbered only five or six.

Turning to this clone: Its antigen is not identified.

The V end lost 0 bases, the J end lost 1 base, and 7 bases lay between the germline ends. Germline V lookup: CDR1 MNHEY, CDR2 SVGAGI. The CDR3 sequence is 15 residues long. Clones were sequenced by immunoSEQ multiplex PCR, and TCRdb holds only the in-frame ones, with some missing. This sample carries approximately 50,000 clones, around 80% of them seen once, and the ten largest clones take roughly 6.6%. V is TRBV6-5 and J is TRBJ1-5; D unresolved. The material was peripheral blood, obtained on day 0 of AZD1222 vaccination. This receptor was taken from an adult in good health. The CDR3 loop is CASSYSPGSNQPQHF. For the CDR3, the DNA is TGTGCCAGCAGTTACTCACCGGGAAGCAATCAGCCCCAGCATTTT.